This passage covers 14 T cell receptor beta chains from one sample sequenced in a study of shared clonotypes between healthy human individuals. Profiled with immunoSEQ multiplex PCR; TCRdb holds only in-frame clones, not every one. The table has about 1 million clones, about 70% seen once. The specimen sequenced was memory CD4+ T cells sorted from blood. Subset in this sample: CD45RA-negative fraction. These receptor sequences come from a man aged 18 to 35 in good health.

The chain couples TRBV7-2 to TRBJ2-3, with D maybe TRBD2 (6 bases). V dropped 6 bases and J dropped 6 bases, with 16 bases sitting between them. This CDR3 region has 14 residues. Looked up from germline, CDR1 is SGHTA and CDR2 is FQGNSA. The CDR3 nucleotides read TGTGCCAGCAGGTCGGACTACCCTCTGGATACGCAGTATTTT. This encodes CASRSDYPLDTQYF.

This clone has ten or more counts. J is TRBJ2-7 and V is TRBV28; 8 bases are a match to TRBD1. Germline CDR1 reads MDHEN; CDR2 reads SYDVKM. J lost 3 bases, V lost 6 bases, and 7 bases had no gene match. The CDR3 runs 14 residues. CDR3 nucleotide sequence: TGTGCCAGCAGAGATAGGACAGGGTACTACGAGCAGTACTTC. Translating it yields CASRDRTGYYEQYF.

The chain is built from TRBV10-2 and TRBJ1-5, with unresolved D. Trimming stripped 6 bases from V and 4 bases from J, with 10 bases between. This CDR3 comprises 13 residues. CDR1 and CDR2 (germline): WSHSY, SAAADI. CDR3 sequence: CASRDGLNQPQHF. CDR3 nucleotide sequence: TGCGCCAGCAGGGACGGACTAAATCAGCCCCAGCATTTT.

With respect to this clone: Other DNA sequences from this sample encode an identical CDR3 as well. The CDR3 spells CASSSGQATNEKLFF. In nucleotides, the CDR3 is TGCGCCAGCAGCAGCGGACAAGCAACTAATGAAAAACTGTTTTTT. The rearrangement uses TRBV5-1 and TRBJ1-4; TRBD1 might be the D (5 bases). The CDR3 extends over 15 amino acids. Germline V gives CDR1 SGHRS, CDR2 YFSETQ. Trimming shortened V by 4 bases and J by 0 bases, and 10 bases separated the two germline ends.

The rearrangement uses TRBV30 and TRBJ2-5; D might be TRBD2 (5 bases). From germline, CDR1 is GTSNPN and CDR2 SVGIG (reference sequence). The CDR3 has 14 residues. The V gene lost 1 base and the J gene lost 5 bases, with 14 bases spanning the gap. The CDR3 here is CAWSGGFRMETQYF. The CDR3 region has the DNA TGTGCCTGGAGTGGAGGGTTCAGGATGGAGACCCAGTACTTC.

This clone was observed a few times. The chain has TRBV9 and TRBJ2-3; the match to TRBD2 covers 10 bases. Germline-derived CDR1 and CDR2 are SGDLS and YYNGEE. The CDR3 consists of 15 residues. With V trimmed by 3 bases and J by 4 bases, 5 bases remained unmatched. The CDR3: CASSAVAGGPDTQYF. In DNA form, the CDR3 reads TGTGCCAGCAGCGCCGTAGCGGGGGGCCCAGATACGCAGTATTTT.

This clone was seen at least ten times. In the same sample, other DNA sequences code for this CDR3. V usage is TRBV5-6 and J usage is TRBJ1-4; a weak D match, TRBD1 (5 bases). Germline CDR1 and CDR2: SGHDT and YYEEEE. The V end lost 0 bases, the J end lost 8 bases, and 11 bases lay between the germline ends. The CDR3 has 14 amino acids. This chain's CDR3 is CASSLGGRPEKLFF. The CDR3 region has the DNA TGTGCCAGCAGCTTGGGGGGGAGACCAGAAAAACTGTTTTTT.

This clone was observed once. The CDR3 loop is CASSAGGGRETQYF. The CDR3 DNA sequence: TGTGCCAGTAGTGCGGGGGGTGGTCGGGAGACCCAGTACTTC. The chain is built from TRBV19 and TRBJ2-5; 8 bases line up with TRBD2. V lost 5 bases, J lost 5 bases, and 7 bases stayed unmatched. The CDR3 contains 14 residues. CDR1 and CDR2 (germline): LNHDA, SQIVND (reference sequence).

This clone has only one observation. The CDR3: CASSSRTGGTEAFF. CDR3 DNA sequence: TGTGCCAGCAGCTCACGGACAGGGGGGACTGAAGCTTTCTTT. The genes are TRBV13 and TRBJ1-1; 10 bases match TRBD1. Germline CDR1 reads PRHDT; CDR2 reads FYEKMQ (reference sequence). The CDR3 is 14 amino acids. V shed 4 bases, J shed 5 bases, and the junction held 4 bases outside the gene matches.

This chain uses TRBV10-3 with TRBJ2-7; 7 nucleotides match TRBD1. The CDR3 is made up of 14 amino acids. After removal of 2 bases from V and 1 base from J, the junction contained 2 bases not matched to a gene. CDR1 ENHRY and CDR2 SYGVKD come from the germline V gene. CDR3 residues: CAISEKGASYEQYF. CDR3 nucleotides: TGTGCCATCAGTGAGAAGGGGGCATCCTACGAGCAGTACTTC.

The V call is TRBV19, the J call TRBJ2-5; 9 positions agree with TRBD2. Germline-derived CDR1 and CDR2 are LNHDA and SQIVND (reference sequence). Unmatched junction bases numbered 10, after V lost 3 bases and J lost 5 bases. The CDR3 consists of 16 residues. CDR3 coding DNA: TGTGCCAGTAGTATCGGCCTAGCGGGGAATTCGGAGACCCAGTACTTC. It encodes CASSIGLAGNSETQYF.

The sample holds one count of this clone. The V gene is TRBV5-1, the J gene TRBJ1-6; a weak D match, TRBD1 (6 bases). The V gene's germline CDR1 is SGHRS and CDR2 YFSETQ. The CDR3 runs to 14 residues. The ends were cut back, 4 bases at V and 9 bases at J, with 14 bases in the middle. CDR3: CASSRDRQASPLHF. The CDR3 DNA reads TGCGCCAGCAGCCGCGACAGGCAGGCTTCACCCCTCCACTTT.

This clone has a single count. The chain has TRBV6-5 and TRBJ2-2; TRBD1 matches 7 bases. CDR1 and CDR2 from the germline V gene are MNHEY and SVGAGI. The V segment lost 6 bases and the J segment 6 bases; nucleotides outside the gene matches: 4. This CDR3 region has 13 residues. DNA of the CDR3: TGTGCCAGCAGCTCCGACAGGGCCGGGGAGCTGTTTTTT. Protein product: CASSSDRAGELFF.

As regards this clone: The sample contains more than one DNA sequence encoding this CDR3. The chain joins TRBV14 to TRBJ2-3; 10 bases agree with TRBD2. Germline-derived CDR1 and CDR2 are SGHDN and FVKESK. Trimming cost V 6 bases and J 1 base; bases outside gene matches: 4. CDR3 length: 15 residues. CDR3 region: CASSRGLAGTDTQYF. The DNA for the CDR3 is TGTGCCAGCAGTCGAGGACTAGCGGGCACAGATACGCAGTATTTT.